This entry describes one T cell receptor beta chain. There is no known antigen for this receptor. Qualities for individual bases were not recorded, and no much larger clone is one base off. Stable Graves' hyperthyroidism was defined as no progression to ophthalmopathy during 18 months of follow-up. The hyperthyroidism patients were between 18 and 65 years old and newly diagnosed, with a disease duration of less than 2 months. Patients with uncontrolled infections, other autoimmune diseases, pregnancy or lactation were excluded. Diagnoses relied on clinical symptoms, serum thyroxine and TRAb, thyroid ultrasound and orbital computed tomography. PBMCs were separated from 10 ml of fresh peripheral blood using Ficoll-Paque density gradient centrifugation. Total RNA was extracted using Trizol reagent, and RNA quality was assessed on an Agilent 2100 Bioanalyzer. Amplification of TCR beta CDR3 regions was carried out from RNA transcripts. For the first round of RT-PCR on the TCR CDR3, the HTBI primer set was used together with the Qiagen OneStep RT-PCR kit. Libraries were constructed in a second round of multiplex PCR, after which size selection and purification were performed. The libraries were sequenced on an Illumina HiSeq2000 using paired-end 100 bp reads. As for the original processing: SOAPnuke was used to process the raw data, removing reads that contained adapters or uncalled bases, had a mean Phred below 15, or lacked an exact match to the constant primer or identifier. High-quality paired reads were merged using COPE v1.2.5, and each unique nucleotide sequence was defined as a clonotype. MiTCR v1.1 was used to align the clonotypes against IMGT TRBV, TRBD and TRBJ reference segments. Only V-J combinations with frequency above 0.0001, covering 99% to 99.2% of repertoires, were analysed. The TCS score was defined as F50 (clonal expansion) divided by E x V (chaos), with BLOSUM62-based TCRdist calculated between CDR3 peptides within each V-J. Welch's t-statistics and random forest reduced roughly 530 V-J features to about 12, which were used in a naive Bayes classifier (R e1071). The raw public reads went through TCRdb reprocessing: fastp at Q25, MiXCR clone calling, in-frame beta chains kept. Merged by CDR3 protein, the rows form single entries marked with the most common genes and DNA. The V and J calls here are based on TCRdb, not the publication. The sample table contains 300,000 to 350,000 distinct CDR3 sequences; only one count was recorded for around a sixth of them. The ten biggest clones cover about 49% of the sample.

This entry comes from a study of T cells in Graves' hyperthyroidism and ophthalmopathy (dated by TCRdb to between 2018 and 2021). About the full investigation: Peripheral blood samples were taken at the time of initial diagnosis, prior to any treatment. To identify TCR V-J signatures that set the groups apart, the researchers used a discovery cohort of roughly 100 patients, made up of under 50 with Graves' ophthalmopathy and some 58 with stable Graves' hyperthyroidism. An independent validation cohort of around 19 hyperthyroidism patients and about 16 patients who later progressed to ophthalmopathy tested prospective prediction of ophthalmopathy. The roughly 94 discovery patients were randomly split 7:3 into training and test sets. The study also compared thyroid tissue and blood T-cell repertoires from five or six Graves' hyperthyroidism patients. Following sampling, methimazole starting at 30 mg daily was given to hyperthyroidism patients, and high-dose intravenous methylprednisolone was given to ophthalmopathy patients. The paper describes TCR Vbeta CDR3 sequencing of around 140 peripheral blood samples, made up of some 40 ophthalmopathy patients, roughly 72 hyperthyroidism patients and some 17 progressor patients. What the work shows at the level of the full study, not this receptor alone: A 13 V-J signature model separated ophthalmopathy from stable hyperthyroidism, with approximately 87% sensitivity and 81% to 82% specificity in cross-validation and 80%/75% in testing. Most expanded thyroid clonotypes (frequency above 0.001) were also detected in blood, suggesting blood repertoires may reflect thyroid immune responses. Sample size was not statistically predetermined, and investigators were not blinded to group allocation. In validation, progression to ophthalmopathy was predicted by the model with about 70% sensitivity and 72% to 85% specificity, a median of approximately 6.5 months before onset.

The CDR3 numbers 15 residues from cysteine through phenylalanine. Only CDR3 DNA is held: 45 bases, read in frame from base 1. V is reduced by 3 bases and J by 0 bases, leaving a spacing of 10 bases between them. The CDR1 and CDR2 encoded by the germline V gene are SGHVS and FQNEAQ. In this chain, TRBV7-8 is recombined with TRBJ2-3; a confident D gene designation cannot be given. This clonotype was sampled from a woman between 50 and 59 years old with Graves' hyperthyroidism. Sequenced: blood. The nucleotide sequence reads as follows: TGTGCCAGCAGCTTGACACAATCTAGCACAGATACGCAGTATTTT. It is translated as CASSLTQSSTDTQYF.